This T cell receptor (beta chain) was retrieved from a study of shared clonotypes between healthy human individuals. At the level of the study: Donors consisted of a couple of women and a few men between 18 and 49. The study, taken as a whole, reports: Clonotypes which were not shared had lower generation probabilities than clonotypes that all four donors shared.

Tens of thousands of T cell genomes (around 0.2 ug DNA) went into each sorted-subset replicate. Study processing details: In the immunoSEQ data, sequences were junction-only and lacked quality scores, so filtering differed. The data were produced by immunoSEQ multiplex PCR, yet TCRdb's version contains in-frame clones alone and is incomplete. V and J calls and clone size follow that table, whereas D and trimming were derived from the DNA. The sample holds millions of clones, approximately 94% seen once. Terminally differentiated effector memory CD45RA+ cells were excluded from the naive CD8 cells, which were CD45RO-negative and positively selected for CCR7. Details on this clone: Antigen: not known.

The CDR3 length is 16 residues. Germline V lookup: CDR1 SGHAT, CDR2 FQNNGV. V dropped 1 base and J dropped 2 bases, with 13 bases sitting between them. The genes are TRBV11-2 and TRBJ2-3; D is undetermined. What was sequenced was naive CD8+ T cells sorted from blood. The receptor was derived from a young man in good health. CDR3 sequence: CASSLAGFAITDTQYF. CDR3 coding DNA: TGTGCCAGCAGCTTAGCAGGATTCGCTATCACAGATACGCAGTATTTT. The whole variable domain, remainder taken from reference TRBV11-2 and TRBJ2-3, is EAGVAQSPRYKIIEKRQSVAFWCNPISGHATLYWYQQILGQGPKLLIQFQNNGVVDDSQLPKDRFSAERLKGVDSTLKIQPAKLEDSAVYLCASSLAGFAITDTQYFGPGTRLTVL.